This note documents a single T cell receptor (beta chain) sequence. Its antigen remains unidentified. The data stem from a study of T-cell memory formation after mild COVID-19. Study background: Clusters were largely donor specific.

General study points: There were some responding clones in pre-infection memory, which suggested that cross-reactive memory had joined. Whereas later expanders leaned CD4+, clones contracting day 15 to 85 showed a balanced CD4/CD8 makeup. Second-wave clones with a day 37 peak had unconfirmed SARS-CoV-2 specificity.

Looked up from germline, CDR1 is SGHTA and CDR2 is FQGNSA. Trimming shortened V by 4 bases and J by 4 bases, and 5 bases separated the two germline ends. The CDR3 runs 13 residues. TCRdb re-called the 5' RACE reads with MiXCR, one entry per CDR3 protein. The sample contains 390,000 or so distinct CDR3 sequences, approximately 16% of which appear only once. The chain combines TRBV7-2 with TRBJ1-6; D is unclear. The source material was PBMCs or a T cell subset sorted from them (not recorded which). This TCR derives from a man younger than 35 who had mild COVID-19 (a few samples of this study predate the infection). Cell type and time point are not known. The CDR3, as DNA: TGTGCCAGCAGCTCAAATTATAATTCACCCCTCCACTTT. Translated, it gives CASSSNYNSPLHF.